These 22 T cell receptor beta chains came from one sample sequenced in a study of early T cells in non-severe SARS-CoV-2 infection. Using its own MiXCR run on the 5' RACE reads, TCRdb lists one record per CDR3 protein. The sample holds 70,000 or so distinct CDR3 sequences, around 9.1% seen once. The sequencing used whole blood, collected at baseline. All receptors come from an adult who was a healthcare worker with PCR-confirmed SARS-CoV-2 infection or an uninfected control (not recorded which).

This clonotype was seen repeatedly, ten times or more. The chain combines TRBV19 with TRBJ2-2; D is unclear. Germline V gene data show CDR1 as LNHDA and CDR2 as SQIVND (reference sequence). V was trimmed by 7 bases and J by 6 bases, leaving 6 bases between them. The CDR3 has 11 residues. Here the CDR3 reads CASMGSGELFF. The CDR3, as DNA: TGTGCCAGTATGGGATCCGGGGAGCTGTTTTTT.

CDR3 DNA: TGCGCCAGCAGCTCAACGGACCTTAATGAAAAACTGTTTTTT. This translates into CASSSTDLNEKLFF. The chain has TRBV5-1 and TRBJ1-4; D unclear. Between the trimmed V and J ends, which lost 3 bases and 4 bases, there was a span of 10 bases. Germline CDR1 reads SGHRS; CDR2 reads YFSETQ. The CDR3 is 14 residues long.

The genes are TRBV30 and TRBJ2-7, with D possibly TRBD2 on 5 matching bases. Trimming took off 0 bases at V and 5 bases at J, with 17 bases between the two ends. Germline CDR1 and CDR2: GTSNPN and SVGIG (reference sequence). CDR3 size: 15 residues. The CDR3: CAWSVQRLGGDEQYF. As DNA, the CDR3 is TGTGCCTGGAGTGTACAAAGGCTCGGAGGCGACGAGCAGTACTTC.

In this sample, this clonotype turned up many times. The chain joins TRBV15 to TRBJ1-1; D unclear. In germline, CDR1 is LNHNV, CDR2 YYDKDF (reference sequence). V was pared by 4 bases and J by 6 bases, with 12 bases between. This CDR3 is built from 13 residues. Written as DNA, the CDR3 is TGTGCCACCAGCACCCCCGGACGGGCTGAAGCTTTCTTT. Protein sequence: CATSTPGRAEAFF.

A few counts support this clonotype. The V and J genes are TRBV18 and TRBJ1-4; a weak D match, TRBD1 (5 bases). CDR1 KGHSH and CDR2 LQKENI come from the germline V gene. Trimming took 3 bases from V and 0 from J, leaving 8 bases between them. The CDR3 has 15 amino acids. CDR3 loop: CASSPGVATNEKLFF. CDR3 nucleotide sequence: TGTGCCAGCTCACCGGGGGTTGCAACTAATGAAAAACTGTTTTTT.

This clonotype was seen only a few times. This chain connects TRBV20-1 to TRBJ1-1, with D possibly being TRBD1 (6 bases). Germline values: CDR1 DFQATT, CDR2 SNEGSKA (reference sequence). V was cut by 7 bases and J by 1 base, with 13 bases left in between. The CDR3 is 13 residues long. The CDR3 reads CSVQGHKNTEAFF. The CDR3 nucleotides are TGCAGTGTTCAGGGGCACAAGAACACTGAAGCTTTCTTT.

This clonotype was counted many times. This chain joins TRBV11-2 and TRBJ2-5, with no clear D. Germline V lookup: CDR1 SGHAT, CDR2 FQNNGV. Between the trimmed V and J ends, which lost 5 bases and 5 bases, there was a span of 15 bases. The CDR3 runs to 14 residues. CDR3 sequence: CASSPPPHAETQYF. DNA for the CDR3: TGTGCCAGCAGCCCCCCTCCGCATGCGGAGACCCAGTACTTC.

The gene calls are TRBV11-2 and TRBJ1-1; D unresolved. Between the trimmed V and J ends, which lost 1 base and 1 base, there was a span of 7 bases. The CDR3 loop spans 14 amino acids. Per germline, CDR1 SGHAT and CDR2 FQNNGV. CDR3 protein: CASSLVQANTEAFF. CDR3 in DNA: TGTGCCAGCAGCTTAGTCCAGGCGAACACTGAAGCTTTCTTT.

This clonotype was seen many times. The chain employs TRBV5-4 and TRBJ2-2, with D perhaps matching TRBD1 (6 bases). Germline values: CDR1 SGHNT, CDR2 YYREEE (reference sequence). V shed 4 bases and J shed 4 bases, with 11 bases lying between them. The CDR3 spans 14 residues. The CDR3 here is CASSQGQITGELFF. CDR3 in DNA: TGTGCCAGCAGCCAAGGACAGATCACCGGGGAGCTGTTTTTT. Full variable domain (remainder filled in from reference TRBV5-4 and TRBJ2-2): ETGVTQSPTHLIKTRGQQVTLRCSSQSGHNTVSWYQQALGQGPQFIFQYYREEENGRGNFPPRFSGLQFPNYSSELNVNALELDDSALYLCASSQGQITGELFFGEGSRLTVL.

The chain carries TRBV2 and TRBJ1-2; D gene uncertain. Germline CDR1 reads SNHLY; CDR2 reads FYNNEI. The CDR3 covers 13 residues. V was shortened by 5 bases and J by 8 bases, with 15 bases between the two germline ends. The CDR3 region is CASSPRDPSGYTF. The CDR3 DNA follows: TGTGCCAGCAGTCCACGGGATCCGTCGGGCTACACCTTC.

V usage is TRBV7-2 and J usage is TRBJ2-3; TRBD2 matches 10 bases. The germline CDR1 and CDR2 sequences are SGHTA and FQGNSA. V was clipped by 5 bases and J by 3 bases; unmatched bases: 11. The CDR3 consists of 17 residues. Here the CDR3 reads CASSQGLAGEETDTQYF. CDR3 coding DNA: TGTGCCAGCAGCCAGGGGCTAGCGGGGGAGGAGACAGATACGCAGTATTTT.

This clonotype has a count of ten or more. This chain connects TRBV4-1 to TRBJ1-1; maybe TRBD1 (6 bases). Trimming left V 3 bases short and J 11 bases short, with 19 bases between. The CDR3 extends over 14 amino acids. Germline-derived CDR1 and CDR2 are MGHRA and YSYEKL. The chain's CDR3 is CASSHPWGPAGAFF. CDR3 coding DNA: TGCGCCAGCAGCCATCCCTGGGGGCCGGCGGGGGCTTTCTTT.

This chain uses TRBV6-2 or TRBV6-3 with TRBJ2-5; D call uncertain. The length of the CDR3 is 11 residues. V was clipped by 3 bases and J by 5 bases, with 4 bases between them. Germline V gives CDR1 MNHEY, CDR2 SVGEGT. The CDR3 spells CASSYDETQYF. The DNA of the CDR3 is TGTGCCAGCAGTTATGACGAGACCCAGTACTTC.

This clonotype was seen repeatedly, ten times or more. This sequence joins TRBV21-1 and TRBJ2-3; TRBD1 is the table's D call and was not checked against the DNA. TRBV21-1 constitutes a pseudogene. CDR3 size: 17 residues. The CDR3 reads CASGTQRLAGATDTQYF. Written as DNA, the CDR3 is TGTGCCAGCGGAACCCAAAGGTTGGCGGGGGCCACAGATACGCAGTATTTT.

The chain employs TRBV7-2 and TRBJ1-1, with 7 bases that match TRBD1. The germline CDR1 and CDR2 sequences are SGHTA and FQGNSA. Losses at the gene ends were 2 bases for V and 4 bases for J; bases not matched to a gene: 4. The CDR3 covers 14 residues. CDR3 bases: TGTGCCAGCAGCTTACGAGGGGGCCTCACTGAAGCTTTCTTT. Protein: CASSLRGGLTEAFF.

This clonotype was seen a few times. The chain couples TRBV12-3 or TRBV12-4 to TRBJ2-3; tentatively, D is TRBD1 (6 bases). The CDR3 length is 14 residues. V shed 2 bases and J shed 6 bases, with 12 bases lying between them. For the CDR3, the DNA is TGTGCCAGCAGTTTAATGCAGGGGCAGGATACGCAGTATTTT. Translating gives CASSLMQGQDTQYF.

This clonotype was observed many times. V gene TRBV30 combines with J gene TRBJ1-2; D not certain. Trimming stripped 4 bases from V and 8 bases from J, with 14 bases between. This CDR3 is built from 12 residues. Germline CDR1 reads GTSNPN; CDR2 reads SVGIG (reference sequence). The CDR3 spells CAWNVPPRGYTF. The CDR3 nucleotides read TGTGCCTGGAATGTACCCCCCCGGGGCTACACCTTC.

In this sample, this clonotype turned up a few times. The V call is TRBV30, the J call TRBJ2-7; a weak D match, TRBD1 (5 bases). V was shortened by 4 bases and J by 3 bases, with 19 bases between the two germline ends. CDR3 size: 15 residues. Germline V gives CDR1 GTSNPN, CDR2 SVGIG (reference sequence). The CDR3 DNA follows: TGTGCCTGGATGCACCGACAGCGTGGGGTCTACGAGCAGTACTTC. The encoded protein is CAWMHRQRGVYEQYF. Based on the CDR3 plus reference TRBV30 and TRBJ2-7, the full variable domain is SQTIHQWPATLVQPVGSPLSLECTVEGTSNPNLYWYRQAAGRGLQLLFYSVGIGQISSEVPQNLSASRPQDRQFILSSKKLLLSDSGFYLCAWMHRQRGVYEQYFGPGTRLTVT.

Many counts were recorded for this clonotype. The chain employs TRBV7-8 and TRBJ2-1, with D tentatively TRBD1 (6 bases). V was cut by 1 base and J by 8 bases, with 9 bases left in between. The germline CDR1 and CDR2 sequences are SGHVS and FQNEAQ. The CDR3 runs 13 residues. CDR3 loop: CASSLGGRYEQFF. The DNA for the CDR3 is TGTGCCAGCAGCTTAGGGGGGCGATATGAGCAGTTCTTC.

This clonotype was observed a handful of times. Germline and junction disagree at one end, which may indicate a read error. The chain couples TRBV2 to TRBJ1-3; D unresolved. Germline CDR1 is SNHLY and CDR2 is FYNNEI. CDR3 length: 14 amino acids. This CDR3 is CASREDISGNTIYF. CDR3 nucleotides: TGTGCCAGCAGAGAAGACATCTCTGGAAACACCATATATTTT.

This clonotype has only a few counts. The chain carries TRBV20-1 and TRBJ2-1; D might be TRBD2 (6 bases). This CDR3 region has 12 residues. Trimming left V 3 bases short and J 7 bases short, with 10 bases between. Germline V CDR1 and CDR2: DFQATT, SNEGSKA (reference sequence). CDR3 protein: CSASPGRNEQFF. For the CDR3, the DNA is TGCAGTGCTAGTCCAGGGAGGAATGAGCAGTTCTTC.

This clonotype was seen a few times. The V gene is TRBV11-2, the J gene TRBJ2-7; TRBD1 aligns across 9 bases. V was pared by 2 bases and J by 3 bases, with 11 bases of the junction left unmatched. CDR1 is SGHAT, CDR2 FQNNGV, per germline. CDR3 length: 17 residues. The CDR3 loop is CASSLIFSGTGNYEQYF. For the CDR3, the DNA is TGTGCCAGCAGCTTAATCTTTTCGGGGACAGGGAACTACGAGCAGTACTTC.